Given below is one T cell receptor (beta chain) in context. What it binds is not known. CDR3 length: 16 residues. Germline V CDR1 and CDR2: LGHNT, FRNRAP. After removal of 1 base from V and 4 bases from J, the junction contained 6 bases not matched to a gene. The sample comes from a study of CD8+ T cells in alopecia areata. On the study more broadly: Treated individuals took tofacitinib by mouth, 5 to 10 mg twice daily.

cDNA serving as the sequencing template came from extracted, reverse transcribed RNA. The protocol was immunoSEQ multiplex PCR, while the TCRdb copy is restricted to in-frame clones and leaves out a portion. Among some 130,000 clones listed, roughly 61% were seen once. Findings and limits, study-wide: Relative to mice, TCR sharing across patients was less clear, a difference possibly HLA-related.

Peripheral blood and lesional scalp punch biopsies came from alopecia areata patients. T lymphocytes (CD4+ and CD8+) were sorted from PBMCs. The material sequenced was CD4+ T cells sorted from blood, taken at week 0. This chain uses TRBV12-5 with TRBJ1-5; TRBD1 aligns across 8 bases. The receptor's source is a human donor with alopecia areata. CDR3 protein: CASGLGTGLGNQPQHF. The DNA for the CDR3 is TGTGCTAGTGGTTTGGGGACAGGGCTCGGGAATCAGCCCCAGCATTTT. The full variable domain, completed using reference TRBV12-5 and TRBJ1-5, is DARVTQTPRHKVTEMGQEVTMRCQPILGHNTVFWYRQTMMQGLELLAYFRNRAPLDDSGMPKDRFSAEMPDATLATLKIQPSEPRDSAVYFCASGLGTGLGNQPQHFGDGTRLSIL.